This T cell receptor (beta chain) came from a study of early T cells in non-severe SARS-CoV-2 infection. Each CDR3 protein is one row after TCRdb ran MiXCR on the 5' RACE reads. Of tens of thousands of distinct CDR3 sequences in the sample, 12% to 15% were seen once. The CDR3 length is 12 residues. Germline assignment: CDR1 MDHEN and CDR2 SYDVKM. The V end was cut by 2 bases, the J end by 13 bases, with 11 bases between. In this sample, this clonotype turned up a few times. Sequenced material: whole blood. The TCR originated in an adult who was a healthcare worker with PCR-confirmed SARS-CoV-2 infection or an uninfected control (not recorded which). V is TRBV28 and J is TRBJ1-4; D gene uncertain. In DNA, the CDR3 is TGTGCCAGCAGTTTAGACGCTAGGAGACTGTTTTTT. Amino acids: CASSLDARRLFF.